This TCR beta chain appears in the sequencing data of a study of tumor and adjacent non-tumor tissue in lung cancer. Findings of the study overall: Tumor repertoires had a smaller top 100 clone share than normal lung.

In the case of this clonotype: Its matching antigen is unknown. The CDR3 end shows no conserved phenylalanine or tryptophan, and so a read error is likely.

Germline V gene data show CDR1 as MGHRA and CDR2 as YSYEKL. There are 17 residues in the CDR3. Three rounds of nested PCR, following a modified ARM-PCR protocol, produced the TCRbeta library. TCRdb independently ran MiXCR on the multiplex PCR reads; one entry per CDR3 protein. The table records around 79,000 distinct CDR3 sequences, 72% of them present only once. The template was RNA from unsorted bulk tissue. The sample comprised lung tumor tissue. The receptor was derived from a woman aged 40 to 55 with non-small cell lung cancer. J is TRBJ1-4 and V is TRBV4-1, with 12 bases matching TRBD1. The CDR3 sequence is CASSQGTGGRTNEKLFL. CDR3 DNA sequence: TGCGCGAGCAGCCAAGGGACAGGGGGCAGAACTAATGAAAAACTGTTTCTT.